These 30 T cell receptor beta chains were sequenced from one sample in a study of T cells and Merkel cell carcinoma outcomes. Sequencing was performed with immunoSEQ multiplex PCR; in TCRdb, only in-frame clones are kept and a portion is missing. The table records about 14,000 clones, around 90% of them present only once. The sample taken for sequencing was tumor tissue from Merkel cell carcinoma. The receptors derive from a human donor with Merkel cell carcinoma.

The chain has TRBV18 and TRBJ2-5; TRBD1 matches at 9 bases. This CDR3 comprises 14 residues. The germline V gene has CDR1 KGHSH and CDR2 LQKENI. The trim removed 3 bases at V and 4 bases at J, leaving 3 bases unmatched. The CDR3 coding sequence is TGTGCCAGCTCACCGAAGGGACAGGGAGAGACCCAGTACTTC. Translating it yields CASSPKGQGETQYF.

The chain couples TRBV6-5 to TRBJ2-2; no clear D gene. Trimming took off 11 bases at V and 0 bases at J, with 7 bases between the two ends. Germline CDR1 and CDR2: MNHEY and SVGAGI. This CDR3 has 12 amino acids. The CDR3 region is CAVKTNTGELFF. The CDR3 nucleotides read TGTGCCGTGAAAACGAACACCGGGGAGCTGTTTTTT.

As concerns this clone: One end of the junction varies from germline; a read error may be responsible. The chain employs TRBV4-3 and TRBJ1-2; the D is unclear. CDR3 length equals 14 residues. Looked up from germline, CDR1 is LGHNA and CDR2 is YSLEER. The CDR3 region has the DNA TGCGCCAGCAGCCACCAGAGCGGGAACTTTGGCTACACCTTC. It encodes CASSHQSGNFGYTF.

This rearrangement joins TRBV28 to TRBJ1-1; D is possibly TRBD1 (5 bases). The CDR3 has 14 residues. The V end was cut by 2 bases, the J end by 11 bases, with 18 bases between. Germline V lookup: CDR1 MDHEN, CDR2 SYDVKM. CDR3 region: CASSLRSAGQSAFF. The CDR3, as DNA: TGTGCCAGCAGTTTACGGAGCGCGGGGCAGTCGGCTTTCTTT.

This clone was recorded only once. J is TRBJ1-1 and V is TRBV29-1; 10 bases agree with TRBD1. Unmatched junction bases numbered 5, after V lost 3 bases and J lost 4 bases. The germline CDR1 and CDR2 sequences are SQVTM and ANQGSEA. The CDR3 has 14 amino acids. The CDR3 here is CSVDPGTGATEAFF. CDR3 nucleotides: TGCAGCGTTGATCCCGGGACAGGGGCCACTGAAGCTTTCTTT.

The CDR3 sequence: CASSLISTDTQYF. Here the CDR3 DNA reads TGTGCCAGCAGCTTAATCAGCACAGATACGCAGTATTTT. This chain connects TRBV7-3 to TRBJ2-3; no reliable D call. The length of the CDR3 is 13 residues. Looked up from germline, CDR1 is SGHTA and CDR2 is FQGTGA. V was trimmed by 1 base and J by 0 bases, leaving 2 bases between them.

This sequence joins TRBV4-3 and TRBJ2-3; D is possibly TRBD2 (8 bases). From germline, CDR1 is LGHNA and CDR2 YSLEER. V dropped 1 base and J dropped 7 bases, with 15 bases sitting between them. The CDR3 has 15 residues. The CDR3 reads CASSQGVAGQHTQYF. For the CDR3, the DNA is TGCGCCAGCAGCCAAGGGGTAGCGGGACAGCATACGCAGTATTTT.

The chain carries TRBV20-1 and TRBJ2-3; the match to TRBD1 covers 8 bases. There are 11 residues in the CDR3. J gave up 10 bases and V 5 bases, and 5 bases lay outside the gene matches. Looked up from germline, CDR1 is DFQATT and CDR2 is SNEGSKA (reference sequence). CDR3 nucleotide sequence: TGCAGTGCTTCACAGGGGGAAGCGCAGTATTTT. Amino acids: CSASQGEAQYF.

This chain joins TRBV30 and TRBJ2-5; D not resolved. V gave up 0 bases and J gave up 2 bases, with 13 bases separating them. Germline CDR1 GTSNPN, CDR2 SVGIG (reference sequence). The CDR3 contains 15 residues. The CDR3 here is CAWSVSIGAQETQYF. DNA for the CDR3: TGTGCCTGGAGTGTATCTATCGGTGCACAAGAGACCCAGTACTTC.

This chain links TRBV6-5 with TRBJ1-1, with D unclear. Trimming shortened V by 0 bases and J by 6 bases, and 8 bases separated the two germline ends. The germline V gene has CDR1 MNHEY and CDR2 SVGAGI. This CDR3 is built from 13 residues. The DNA for the CDR3 is TGTGCCAGCAGTTACTCGGCCCGAGCTGAAGCTTTCTTT. Translated: CASSYSARAEAFF.

The chain combines TRBV7-2 with TRBJ1-5; 7 nucleotides match TRBD1. The V gene end was trimmed by 6 bases and the J gene end by 7 bases; junction bases not matched to a gene: 6. CDR1 is SGHTA, CDR2 FQGNSA, per germline. This CDR3 is 13 amino acids long. The CDR3 DNA reads TGTGCCAGCAGTACAGGGGATCAACAGCCCCAGCATTTT. Its translation: CASSTGDQQPQHF.

This rearrangement joins TRBV7-2 to TRBJ1-2; a possible D gene is TRBD1 (6 bases). The CDR3 covers 14 residues. Looked up from germline, CDR1 is SGHTA and CDR2 is FQGNSA. The V and J ends lost 7 bases and 5 bases respectively, with 17 bases between them. The CDR3 loop is CASTKFRDTYGYTF. The CDR3 DNA sequence: TGTGCCAGCACTAAGTTCCGGGACACTTATGGCTACACCTTC.

The chain combines TRBV2 with TRBJ1-5; D remains ambiguous. CDR3 size: 14 residues. Germline V lookup: CDR1 SNHLY, CDR2 FYNNEI. The ends were cut back, 5 bases at V and 2 bases at J, with 10 bases in the middle. The DNA of the CDR3 is TGTGCCAGCAGTCGTTCGCGGGGCAATCAGCCCCAGCATTTT. Its translation: CASSRSRGNQPQHF.

To note about this clone: Mismatch with germline at one junction end may stem from a read error. The J gene is TRBJ1-4, the V gene TRBV5-4, with 8 bases aligning to TRBD1. This CDR3 comprises 14 residues. CDR1 is SGHNT and CDR2 is YYREEE in the germline V gene (reference sequence). The CDR3 here is CTSSFGQGGEKLFF. CDR3 DNA sequence: TGTACCAGCAGCTTTGGACAGGGTGGTGAAAAACTGTTTTTT.

Details on this clone: At one boundary the junction diverges from the germline segment, which might be a read error. Other DNA sequences from this sample encode an identical CDR3 as well. The chain couples TRBV30 to TRBJ1-5; a possible D gene is TRBD1 (5 bases). The CDR3 has 14 residues. Germline CDR1 is GTSNPN and CDR2 is SVGIG (reference sequence). CDR3 nucleotides: TGTGCCTGGAGTCACCTGAGGACATCCCAGCCTCAGCATTTT. It translates to CAWSHLRTSQPQHF.

The gene calls are TRBV5-4 and TRBJ2-3, with 11 bases lining up with TRBD2. V lost 4 bases, J lost 2 bases, and 6 bases stayed unmatched. Germline V gives CDR1 SGHNT, CDR2 YYREEE (reference sequence). The CDR3 is 16 residues long. Written as DNA, the CDR3 is TGTGCCAGCAGCGACCCGACTAGCGGGGACACAGATACGCAGTATTTT. Protein: CASSDPTSGDTDTQYF.

The rearrangement joins TRBV7-2 to TRBJ2-2; D uncertain. The CDR3 loop spans 14 amino acids. Trimming took 4 bases from V and 5 from J, leaving 11 bases between them. Germline V lookup: CDR1 SGHTA, CDR2 FQGNSA. The CDR3 is CASSSEPQTGELFF. CDR3 nucleotide sequence: TGTGCCAGCAGCTCCGAGCCACAAACCGGGGAGCTGTTTTTT.

The chain carries TRBV9 and TRBJ1-2; tentative D call: TRBD1 (6 bases). The germline V gene has CDR1 SGDLS and CDR2 YYNGEE. The germline V and J ends were trimmed by 4 bases and 2 bases, with 12 bases remaining between them. The CDR3 consists of 14 residues. As DNA, the CDR3 is TGTGCCAGCAGCACCCGACAGGCCAACTATGGCTACACCTTC. Translating it yields CASSTRQANYGYTF.

V and J are TRBV4-3 and TRBJ1-1; D is uncertain. CDR3 length equals 15 residues. CDR1 is LGHNA and CDR2 is YSLEER in the germline V gene. V was trimmed by 1 base and J by 0 bases, leaving 9 bases between them. CDR3 DNA: TGCGCCAGCAGCCAAGGGCCCGGTTTGAACACTGAAGCTTTCTTT. Translating it yields CASSQGPGLNTEAFF.

This clone was observed a single time. The rearrangement joins TRBV10-3 to TRBJ1-1; TRBD1 matches 7 bases. Germline CDR1 reads ENHRY; CDR2 reads SYGVKD. With 6 bases clipped from V and 1 base from J, the junction kept 2 bases outside the gene matches. The CDR3 has 13 amino acids. The CDR3 here is CAIRSGGNTEAFF. As DNA, the CDR3 is TGTGCCATCAGATCAGGGGGGAACACTGAAGCTTTCTTT.

This chain uses TRBV5-1 with TRBJ1-4; 9 bases align to TRBD1. Losses at the gene ends were 4 bases for V and 8 bases for J; bases not matched to a gene: 12. The CDR3 length is 16 residues. Germline assignment: CDR1 SGHRS and CDR2 YFSETQ. The DNA for the CDR3 is TGCGCCAGCAGCCACCCAGGACAGGGGAAGGAAGAAAAACTGTTTTTT. It specifies CASSHPGQGKEEKLFF.

The chain recombines TRBV5-1 with TRBJ1-2, with D tentatively TRBD1 (5 bases). This CDR3 region has 12 residues. Trimming removed 5 bases from V and 3 bases from J, with 8 bases in between. Germline V CDR1 and CDR2: SGHRS, YFSETQ. The CDR3 loop is CASRKTDYGYTF. CDR3 in DNA: TGCGCCAGCAGGAAGACAGACTATGGCTACACCTTC.

The rearrangement uses TRBV5-4 and TRBJ1-4, with TRBD1 identical over 9 bases. Germline V CDR1 and CDR2: SGHNT, YYREEE (reference sequence). The CDR3 spans 14 residues. V shed 4 bases, J shed 6 bases, and the junction held 4 bases outside the gene matches. The CDR3 reads CASSIDRGDEKLFF. CDR3 nucleotides: TGTGCCAGCAGCATTGACAGGGGGGATGAAAAACTGTTTTTT.

V usage is TRBV28 and J usage is TRBJ2-3, with D hard to call. Germline values: CDR1 MDHEN, CDR2 SYDVKM. The CDR3 is made up of 13 amino acids. The ends were cut back, 5 bases at V and 0 bases at J, with 6 bases in the middle. This chain's CDR3 is CASSQPSTDTQYF. As DNA, the CDR3 is TGTGCCAGCAGTCAGCCCAGCACAGATACGCAGTATTTT.

The gene calls are TRBV9 and TRBJ2-5; a weak D match, TRBD2 (7 bases). CDR3 length: 16 amino acids. Germline values: CDR1 SGDLS, CDR2 YYNGEE. V lost 0 bases to trimming and J lost 5 bases, with 17 bases between them. This chain's CDR3 is CASSVAGGRPGETQYF. In nucleotides, the CDR3 is TGTGCCAGCAGCGTAGCCGGGGGGCGTCCGGGGGAGACCCAGTACTTC.

This clone was found a few times. The V gene is TRBV5-1, the J gene TRBJ1-1; 8 bases are shared with TRBD1. V lost 9 bases to trimming and J lost 3 bases; unmatched junction nucleotides: 10. There are 14 residues in the CDR3. Germline assignment: CDR1 SGHRS and CDR2 YFSETQ. The CDR3 loop is CATKSGGQDTEAFF. In nucleotides, the CDR3 is TGCGCCACCAAATCAGGGGGCCAGGACACTGAAGCTTTCTTT. Looking up the rest from reference TRBV5-1 and TRBJ1-1 gives the full variable domain: KAGVTQTPRYLIKTRGQQVTLSCSPISGHRSVSWYQQTPGQGLQFLFEYFSETQRNKGNFPGRFSGRQFSNSRSEMNVSTLELGDSALYLCATKSGGQDTEAFFGQGTRLTVV.

This chain uses TRBV18 with TRBJ2-3, with 12 nucleotides matching TRBD2. V dropped 3 bases and J dropped 4; count of bases not matched to a gene: 2. Looked up from germline, CDR1 is KGHSH and CDR2 is LQKENI. The CDR3 totals 15 residues. The CDR3 nucleotides are TGTGCCAGCTCACCGACTAGCGGGGGAGCAGATACGCAGTATTTT. It codes for CASSPTSGGADTQYF.

The chain links TRBV5-1 to TRBJ2-7; the D is unclear. V shed 4 bases and J shed 1 base, with 9 bases lying between them. Germline CDR1 SGHRS, CDR2 YFSETQ. The CDR3 loop spans 13 amino acids. CDR3 in DNA: TGCGCCAGCAGCATACGGCCGTCCTACGAGCAGTACTTC. As protein: CASSIRPSYEQYF.

This chain joins TRBV30 and TRBJ2-2; D is unresolved. Between the trimmed V and J ends, which lost 8 bases and 6 bases, there was a span of 19 bases. The CDR3 is 14 amino acids. Germline loops: CDR1 GTSNPN, CDR2 SVGIG (reference sequence). CDR3 amino acids: CAGNGIFYAGELFF. The CDR3 DNA follows: TGTGCCGGTAATGGGATCTTTTACGCCGGGGAGCTGTTTTTT.

This chain uses TRBV7-9 with TRBJ2-7, with no clear D. With 5 bases removed from V and 7 bases from J, the gap between germline ends came to 9 bases. The CDR3 spans 11 residues. CDR1 is SEHNR, CDR2 FQNEAQ, per germline (reference sequence). The CDR3: CASSINSEQYF. The CDR3 DNA is TGTGCCAGCAGCATTAACTCGGAGCAGTACTTC. Based on the CDR3 plus reference TRBV7-9 and TRBJ2-7, the full variable domain is DTGVSQNPRHKITKRGQNVTFRCDPISEHNRLYWYRQTLGQGPEFLTYFQNEAQLEKSRLLSDRFSAERPKGSFSTLEIQRTEQGDSAMYLCASSINSEQYFGPGTRLTVT.